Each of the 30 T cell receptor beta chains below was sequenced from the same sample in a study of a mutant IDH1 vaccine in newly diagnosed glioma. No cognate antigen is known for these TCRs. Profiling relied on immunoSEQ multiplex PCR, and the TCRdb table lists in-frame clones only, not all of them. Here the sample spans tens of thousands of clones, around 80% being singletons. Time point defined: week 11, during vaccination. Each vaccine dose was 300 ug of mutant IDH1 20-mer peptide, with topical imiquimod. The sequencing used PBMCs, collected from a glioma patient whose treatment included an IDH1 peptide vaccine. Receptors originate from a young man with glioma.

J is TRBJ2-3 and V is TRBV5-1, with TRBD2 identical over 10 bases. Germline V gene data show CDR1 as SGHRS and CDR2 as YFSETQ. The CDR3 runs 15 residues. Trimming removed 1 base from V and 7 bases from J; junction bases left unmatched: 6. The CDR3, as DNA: TGCGCCAGCAGCTTGCCAGCGGGAGGGCCGAATACGCAGTATTTT. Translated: CASSLPAGGPNTQYF.

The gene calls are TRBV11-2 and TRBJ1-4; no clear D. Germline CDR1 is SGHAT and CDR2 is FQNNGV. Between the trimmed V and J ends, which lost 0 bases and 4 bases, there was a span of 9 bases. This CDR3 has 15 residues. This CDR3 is CASSLEYTYNEKLFF. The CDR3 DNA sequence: TGTGCCAGCAGCTTAGAATATACATATAATGAAAAACTGTTTTTT.

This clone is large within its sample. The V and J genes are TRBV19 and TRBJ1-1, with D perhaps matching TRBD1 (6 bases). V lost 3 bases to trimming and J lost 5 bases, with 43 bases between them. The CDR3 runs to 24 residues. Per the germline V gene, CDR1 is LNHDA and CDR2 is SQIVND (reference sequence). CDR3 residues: CASSISLRIPLGRGDIKDRTEAFF. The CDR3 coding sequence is TGTGCCAGTAGTATTTCGCTCCGAATTCCCCTCGGCAGGGGCGATATTAAGGATAGAACTGAAGCTTTCTTT.

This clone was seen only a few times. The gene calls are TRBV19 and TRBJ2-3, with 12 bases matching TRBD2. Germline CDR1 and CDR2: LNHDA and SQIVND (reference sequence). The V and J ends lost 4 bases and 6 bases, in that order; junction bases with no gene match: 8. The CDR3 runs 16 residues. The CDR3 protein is CASSTLLAGGPDTQYF. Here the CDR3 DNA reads TGTGCCAGTAGTACCCTTCTAGCGGGGGGGCCCGATACGCAGTATTTT.

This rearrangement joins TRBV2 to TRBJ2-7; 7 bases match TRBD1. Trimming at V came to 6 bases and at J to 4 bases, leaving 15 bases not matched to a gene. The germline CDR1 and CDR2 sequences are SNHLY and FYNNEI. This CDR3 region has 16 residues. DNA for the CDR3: TGTGCCAGCAGGGGAACAGGGGATGTATTAATGTACGAGCAGTACTTC. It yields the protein CASRGTGDVLMYEQYF. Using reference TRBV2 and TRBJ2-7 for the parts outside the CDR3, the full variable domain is EPEVTQTPSHQVTQMGQEVILRCVPISNHLYFYWYRQILGQKVEFLVSFYNNEISEKSEIFDDQFSVERPDGSNFTLKIRSTKLEDSAMYFCASRGTGDVLMYEQYFGPGTRLTVT.

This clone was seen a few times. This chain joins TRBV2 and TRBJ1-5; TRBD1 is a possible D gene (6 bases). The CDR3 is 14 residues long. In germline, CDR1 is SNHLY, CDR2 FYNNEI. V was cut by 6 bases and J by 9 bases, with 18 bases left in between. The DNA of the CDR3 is TGTGCCAGCAGGGACGACAGGTCTATCGGGCCCCAGCATTTT. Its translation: CASRDDRSIGPQHF.

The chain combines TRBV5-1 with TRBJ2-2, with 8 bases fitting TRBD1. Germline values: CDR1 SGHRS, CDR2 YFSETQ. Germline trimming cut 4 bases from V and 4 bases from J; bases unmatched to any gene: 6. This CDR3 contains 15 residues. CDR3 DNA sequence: TGCGCCAGCAGCAGGGACAGGTCTGGCACCGGGGAGCTGTTTTTT. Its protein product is CASSRDRSGTGELFF.

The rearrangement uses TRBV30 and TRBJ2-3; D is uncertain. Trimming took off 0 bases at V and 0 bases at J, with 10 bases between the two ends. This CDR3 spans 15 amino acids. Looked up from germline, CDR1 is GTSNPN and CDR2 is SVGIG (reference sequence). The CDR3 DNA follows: TGTGCCTGGAGTGTACAGTATACTAGCACAGATACGCAGTATTTT. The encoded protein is CAWSVQYTSTDTQYF.

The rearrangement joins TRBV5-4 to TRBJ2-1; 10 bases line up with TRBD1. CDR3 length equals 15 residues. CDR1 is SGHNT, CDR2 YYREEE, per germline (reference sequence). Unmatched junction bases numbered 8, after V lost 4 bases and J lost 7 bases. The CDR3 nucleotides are TGTGCCAGCAGCCTCCGGGACAGGGGCGGGAATGAGCAGTTCTTC. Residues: CASSLRDRGGNEQFF.

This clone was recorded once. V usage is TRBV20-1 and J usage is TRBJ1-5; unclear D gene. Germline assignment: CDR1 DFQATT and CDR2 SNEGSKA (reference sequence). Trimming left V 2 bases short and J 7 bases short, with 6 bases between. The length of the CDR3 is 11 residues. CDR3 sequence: CSARSGQPQHF. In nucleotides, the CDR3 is TGCAGTGCTAGATCTGGCCAGCCCCAGCATTTT.

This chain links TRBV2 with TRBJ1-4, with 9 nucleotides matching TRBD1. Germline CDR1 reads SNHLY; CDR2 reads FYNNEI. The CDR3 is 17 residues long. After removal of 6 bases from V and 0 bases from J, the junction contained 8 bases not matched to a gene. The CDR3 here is CASRPWDRETTNEKLFF. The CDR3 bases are TGTGCCAGCAGGCCCTGGGACAGGGAAACAACTAATGAAAAACTGTTTTTT.

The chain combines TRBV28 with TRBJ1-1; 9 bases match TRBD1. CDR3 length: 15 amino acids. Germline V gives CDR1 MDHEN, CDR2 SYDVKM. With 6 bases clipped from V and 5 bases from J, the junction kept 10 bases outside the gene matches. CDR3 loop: CASRPQTGGETEAFF. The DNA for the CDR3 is TGTGCCAGCAGACCTCAGACAGGGGGGGAGACTGAAGCTTTCTTT.

CDR3 sequence: CASSVVGDSYNEQFF. As DNA, the CDR3 is TGTGCCAGCAGCGTAGTCGGGGACTCTTACAATGAGCAGTTCTTC. This chain links TRBV9 with TRBJ2-1, with a tentative D call TRBD2 (6 bases). V was pared by 0 bases and J by 4 bases, with 11 bases between. The CDR3 runs 15 residues. In germline, CDR1 is SGDLS, CDR2 YYNGEE.

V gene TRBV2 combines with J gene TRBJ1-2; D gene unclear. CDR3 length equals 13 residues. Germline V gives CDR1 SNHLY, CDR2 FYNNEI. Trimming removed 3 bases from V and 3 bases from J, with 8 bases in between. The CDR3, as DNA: TGTGCCAGCAGTGATCGGGAGCACTATGGCTACACCTTC. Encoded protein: CASSDREHYGYTF.

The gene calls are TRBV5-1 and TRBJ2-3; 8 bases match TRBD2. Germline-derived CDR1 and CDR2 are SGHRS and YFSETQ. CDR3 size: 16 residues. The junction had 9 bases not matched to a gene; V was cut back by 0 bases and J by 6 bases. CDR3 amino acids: CASSLEVSGAGDTQYF. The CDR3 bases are TGCGCCAGCAGCTTGGAAGTTAGCGGGGCTGGGGATACGCAGTATTTT.

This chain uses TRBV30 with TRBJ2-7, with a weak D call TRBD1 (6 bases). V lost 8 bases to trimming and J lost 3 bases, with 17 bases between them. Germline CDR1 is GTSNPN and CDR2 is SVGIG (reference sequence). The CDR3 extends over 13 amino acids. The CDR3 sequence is CAGANRERYEQYF. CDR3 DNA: TGTGCCGGCGCAAACAGGGAACGCTACGAGCAGTACTTC.

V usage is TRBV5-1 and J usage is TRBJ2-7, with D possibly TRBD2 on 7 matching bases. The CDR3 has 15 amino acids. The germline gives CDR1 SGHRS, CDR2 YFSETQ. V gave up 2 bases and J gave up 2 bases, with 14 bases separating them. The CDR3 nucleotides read TGCGCCAGCAGCTTATCGGGGGGCAGAACCTACGAGCAGTACTTC. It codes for CASSLSGGRTYEQYF.

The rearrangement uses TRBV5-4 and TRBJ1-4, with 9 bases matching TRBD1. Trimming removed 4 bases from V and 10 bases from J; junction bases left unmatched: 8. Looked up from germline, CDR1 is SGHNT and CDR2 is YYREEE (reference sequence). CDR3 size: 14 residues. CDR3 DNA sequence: TGTGCCAGCAGCCCGGGACAGGGTGGTGGAAAACTGTTTTTT. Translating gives CASSPGQGGGKLFF.

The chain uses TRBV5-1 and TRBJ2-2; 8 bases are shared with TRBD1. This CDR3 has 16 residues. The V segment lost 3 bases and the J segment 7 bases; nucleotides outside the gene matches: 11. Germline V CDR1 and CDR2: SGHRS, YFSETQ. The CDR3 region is CASSWQGALIGGELFF. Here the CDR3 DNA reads TGCGCCAGCAGCTGGCAGGGGGCATTGATCGGCGGGGAGCTGTTTTTT.

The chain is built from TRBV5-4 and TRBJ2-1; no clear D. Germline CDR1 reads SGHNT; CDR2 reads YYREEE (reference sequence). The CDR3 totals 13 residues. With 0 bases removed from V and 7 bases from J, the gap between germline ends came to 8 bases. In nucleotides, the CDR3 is TGTGCCAGCAGCTTGGAACAGATAAATGAGCAGTTCTTC. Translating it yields CASSLEQINEQFF.

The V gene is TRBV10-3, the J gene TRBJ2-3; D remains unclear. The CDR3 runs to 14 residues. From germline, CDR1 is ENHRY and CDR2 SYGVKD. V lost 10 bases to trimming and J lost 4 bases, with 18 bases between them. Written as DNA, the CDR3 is TGTGCCACCAATCGGTTTGGGGTGTCAGATACGCAGTATTTT. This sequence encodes CATNRFGVSDTQYF.

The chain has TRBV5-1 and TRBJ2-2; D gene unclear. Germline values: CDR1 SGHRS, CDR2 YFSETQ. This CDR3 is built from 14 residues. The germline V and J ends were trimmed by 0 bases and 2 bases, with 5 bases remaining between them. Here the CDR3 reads CASSLVTNTGELFF. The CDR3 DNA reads TGCGCCAGCAGCTTGGTAACTAACACCGGGGAGCTGTTTTTT.

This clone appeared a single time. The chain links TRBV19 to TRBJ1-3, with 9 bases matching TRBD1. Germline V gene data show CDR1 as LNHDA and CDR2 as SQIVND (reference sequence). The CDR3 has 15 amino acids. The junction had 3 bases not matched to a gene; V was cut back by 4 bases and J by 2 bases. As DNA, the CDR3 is TGTGCCAGTAGTACGGGGACAGGGACTGGAAACACCATATATTTT. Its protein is CASSTGTGTGNTIYF.

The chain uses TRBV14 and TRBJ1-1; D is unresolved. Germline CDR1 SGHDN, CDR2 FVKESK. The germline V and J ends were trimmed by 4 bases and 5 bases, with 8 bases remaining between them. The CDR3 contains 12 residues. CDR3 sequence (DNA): TGTGCCAGCAGCCTGCCTTATACTGAAGCTTTCTTT. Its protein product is CASSLPYTEAFF.

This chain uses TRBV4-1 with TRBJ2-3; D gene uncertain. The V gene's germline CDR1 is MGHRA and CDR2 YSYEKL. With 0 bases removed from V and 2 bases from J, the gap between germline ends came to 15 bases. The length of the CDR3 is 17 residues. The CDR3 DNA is TGCGCCAGCAGCCAAGATGTTGTAACTATTACCACAGATACGCAGTATTTT. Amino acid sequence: CASSQDVVTITTDTQYF.

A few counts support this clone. CDR3 nucleotides: TGTGCCAGCAGCCAAGATTTGGTGGACGAGCAGTTCTTC. Its protein product is CASSQDLVDEQFF. V and J are TRBV4-2 and TRBJ2-1; no clear D. Germline V gene sequence: CDR1 LGHNA, CDR2 YNFKEQ. Between the trimmed V and J ends, which lost 0 bases and 10 bases, there was a span of 10 bases. The CDR3 consists of 13 residues.

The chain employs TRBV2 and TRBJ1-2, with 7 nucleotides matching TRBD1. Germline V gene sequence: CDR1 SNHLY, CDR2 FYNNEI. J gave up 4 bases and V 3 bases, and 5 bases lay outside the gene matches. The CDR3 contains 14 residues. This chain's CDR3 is CASSDQGGSYGYTF. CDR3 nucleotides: TGTGCCAGCAGTGACCAGGGGGGAAGCTATGGCTACACCTTC.

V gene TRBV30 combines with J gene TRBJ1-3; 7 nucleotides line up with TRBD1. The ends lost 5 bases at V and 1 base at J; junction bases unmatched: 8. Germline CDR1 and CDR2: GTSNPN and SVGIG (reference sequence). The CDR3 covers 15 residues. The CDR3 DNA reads TGTGCCTGGTCCAGGGGGAAAGGTTCTGGAAACACCATATATTTT. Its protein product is CAWSRGKGSGNTIYF.

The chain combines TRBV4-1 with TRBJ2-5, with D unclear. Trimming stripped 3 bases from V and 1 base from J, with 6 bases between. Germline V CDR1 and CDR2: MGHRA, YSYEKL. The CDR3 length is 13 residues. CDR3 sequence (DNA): TGCGCCAGCAGCCAGTGGGTCCAAGAGACCCAGTACTTC. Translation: CASSQWVQETQYF.

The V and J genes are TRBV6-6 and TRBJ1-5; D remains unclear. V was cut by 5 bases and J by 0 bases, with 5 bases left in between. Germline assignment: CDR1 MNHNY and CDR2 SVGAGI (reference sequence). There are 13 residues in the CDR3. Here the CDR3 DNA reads TGTGCCAGCAGTCTCAATAGCAATCAGCCCCAGCATTTT. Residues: CASSLNSNQPQHF.